This T cell receptor (beta chain) was identified during a study of identical twins. Study outcomes and limitations: Invariant T cells like MAIT and iNKT could partly confound the zero-insertion analyses.

Deletions cut 2 bases from V and 4 bases from J, with 5 bases between. The CDR3 runs 11 residues. Germline CDR1 reads SQVTM; CDR2 reads ANQGSEA. TCRdb analysed the 5' RACE reads with MiXCR anew, one entry per CDR3 protein. The sample comprises roughly 720,000 distinct CDR3 sequences, 15% to 20% of which are singletons, and around 14% rests with the top ten. To note about this clonotype: What it binds is not known.

The same sample was also studied in work on T cells expressing NK-cell markers.

The chain combines TRBV29-1 with TRBJ1-2; D is uncertain. The sequenced sample consisted of PBMCs. The clonotype comes from a young woman in good health. The CDR3: CSVEWTYGYTF. The DNA of the CDR3 is TGCAGCGTTGAATGGACCTATGGCTACACCTTC.